A selection of T cell receptor beta chains follows, all from one sample in a study of control samples from healthy donors and cancer patients. This table comes from immunoSEQ multiplex PCR, and its TCRdb copy is limited to in-frame clones, with some not included. This sample has about 160,000 clones; less than 95% occur once, and the top ten carry roughly 15%. The sequenced sample was PBMCs. These receptors all stem from a man between 60 and 75 years old with colorectal cancer. Each CDR3 is given with its conserved first and last residue. D genes are given only for firm matches. Clone size appears in some rows only: once, few, many, or a class for an expanded clone.

TRBV19	NA	NA	TRBJ2-2	CASSIDPPTGIGNTGELFF	TGTGCCAGTAGTATAGATCCCCCTACAGGGATAGGGAACACCGGGGAGCTGTTTTTT
TRBV2	TRBD1	NA	TRBJ2-3	CASSEMGQGMGDTQYF	TGTGCCAGCAGTGAAATGGGACAGGGGATGGGAGATACGCAGTATTTT
TRBV30	NA	NA	TRBJ2-7	CAWNAGNYEQYF	TGTGCCTGGAACGCGGGAAATTACGAGCAGTACTTC
TRBV29-1	NA	NA	TRBJ1-1	CSVEAAGAGTEAFF	TGCAGCGTTGAAGCTGCAGGGGCGGGCACTGAAGCTTTCTTT
TRBV5-6	NA	NA	TRBJ2-7	CASSGLTVDYEQYF	TGTGCCAGCAGCGGACTTACCGTGGACTACGAGCAGTACTTC
TRBV19	TRBD1	NA	TRBJ1-2	CATSTTGAGQIPNYGYTF	TGTGCCACCTCCACTACAGGGGCCGGCCAGATACCAAACTATGGCTACACCTTC
TRBV3-1/TRBV3-2	TRBD1	NA	TRBJ2-7	CASSQGPDRAGYEQYF	TGTGCCAGCAGCCAGGGCCCGGACAGGGCGGGGTACGAGCAGTACTTC
TRBV28	NA	NA	TRBJ1-3	CASSSHRTASGNTIYF	TGTGCCAGCAGTTCCCACCGGACTGCCTCTGGAAACACCATATATTTT
TRBV10-3	TRBD1	NA	TRBJ1-6	CAISLGQGNSPLHF	TGTGCCATCAGTCTTGGACAGGGAAATTCACCCCTCCACTTT
TRBV7-9	NA	NA	TRBJ2-3	CASSLVRDTQYF	TGTGCCAGCAGCTTAGTTAGGGATACGCAGTATTTT
TRBV24-1	NA	NA	TRBJ1-5	CATSEDGFNQPQHF	TGTGCCACCAGTGAGGACGGGTTCAATCAGCCCCAGCATTTT
TRBV21-1	NA	NA	TRBJ2-3	CASSKKKVGGPSTDTQYF	TGTGCCAGCAGCAAAAAAAAAGTGGGGGGACCTAGCACAGATACGCAGTATTTT
TRBV3-1/TRBV3-2	TRBD1	NA	TRBJ2-1	CASRTGGRAFTSSYNEQFF	TGTGCCAGCAGAACAGGGGGCCGGGCATTCACAAGCTCCTACAATGAGCAGTTCTTC
TRBV10-2	NA	NA	TRBJ1-1	CASSEQTPLPERYIAEAFF	TGCGCCAGCAGTGAGCAGACGCCCTTACCGGAAAGGTATATCGCTGAAGCTTTCTTT
TRBV6-6	NA	NA	TRBJ1-5	CASSVTGSDQPQHF	TGTGCCAGCAGTGTCACAGGGTCAGATCAGCCCCAGCATTTT
TRBV9	TRBD2	NA	TRBJ2-2	CASSASGSNTGELFF	TGTGCCAGCAGCGCTAGCGGGTCGAACACCGGGGAGCTGTTTTTT
TRBV4-1	TRBD2	NA	TRBJ2-3	CASSQGGIAGGGDTQYF	TGCGCCAGCAGCCAAGGAGGCATAGCGGGGGGCGGTGATACGCAGTATTTT
TRBV18	TRBD1	NA	TRBJ2-7	CASSPGQGGSYEQYF	TGTGCCAGCTCGCCCGGACAGGGAGGTTCCTACGAGCAGTACTTC
TRBV5-6	TRBD1	NA	TRBJ2-5	CASSSAGTGQETQYF	TGTGCCAGCAGCTCCGCCGGGACAGGTCAAGAGACCCAGTACTTC
TRBV19	NA	NA	TRBJ1-1	CATNPALTNAMNTEAFF	TGTGCCACCAATCCGGCCCTCACAAATGCAATGAACACTGAAGCTTTCTTT
TRBV4-3	TRBD1	NA	TRBJ1-4	CASSQGQGNEKLFF	TGCGCCAGCAGCCAAGGACAGGGTAATGAAAAACTGTTTTTT
TRBV5-5	NA	once	TRBJ2-3	CASSLSAALTDTQYF	TGTGCCAGCAGCTTGAGTGCTGCGCTGACAGATACGCAGTATTTT
TRBV18	NA	NA	TRBJ1-3	CASSAQGLGNTIYF	TGTGCCAGCTCAGCACAGGGCCTTGGAAACACCATATATTTT
TRBV3-1/TRBV3-2	NA	NA	TRBJ2-3	CASSQDLTDTQYF	TGTGCCAGCAGCCAAGATCTAACAGATACGCAGTATTTT
TRBV4-3	NA	NA	TRBJ1-1	CASSQGLQRNTEAFF	TGCGCCAGCAGCCAAGGACTCCAGCGGAACACTGAAGCTTTCTTT
TRBV4-1	TRBD1	NA	TRBJ1-6	CASSQRQGETYNSPLHF	TGCGCCAGCAGCCAACGACAGGGGGAAACCTATAATTCACCCCTCCACTTT
TRBV3-1/TRBV3-2	NA	NA	TRBJ1-6	CASSQQNNSPLHF	TGTGCCAGCAGCCAACAGAATAATTCACCCCTCCACTTT
TRBV10-2	NA	NA	TRBJ2-3	CASSESPSGTQYF	TGCGCCAGCAGTGAGTCCCCCTCGGGGACGCAGTATTTT
TRBV4-2	TRBD2	NA	TRBJ2-3	CASSFRTSGGGSGTDTQYF	TGTGCCAGCAGCTTCCGGACTAGCGGGGGAGGATCGGGTACAGATACGCAGTATTTT
TRBV19	NA	NA	TRBJ1-2	CASNEQGSGYGYTF	TGTGCCAGTAATGAACAGGGCTCGGGGTATGGCTACACCTTC
TRBV6-6	TRBD2	NA	TRBJ2-7	CASSETSGGIYEQYF	TGTGCCAGCAGTGAGACTAGCGGGGGGATCTACGAGCAGTACTTC
TRBV6-2/TRBV6-3	TRBD1	NA	TRBJ1-1	CASSYWDRVYEAFF	TGTGCCAGCAGTTACTGGGACAGGGTGTATGAAGCTTTCTTT
TRBV14	NA	NA	TRBJ1-2	CASSPPGLHNYGYTF	TGTGCCAGCAGCCCCCCGGGGCTCCATAACTATGGCTACACCTTC
TRBV5-1	NA	NA	TRBJ2-2	CASSPPGTGELFF	TGCGCCAGCAGCCCACCCGGGACAGGGGAGCTGTTTTTT
TRBV10-3	TRBD1	NA	TRBJ1-2	CAIRETGGAEGYTF	TGTGCCATCAGGGAGACAGGGGGCGCGGAAGGCTACACCTTC
TRBV30	NA	NA	TRBJ2-5	CAWSVSVEQETQYF	TGTGCCTGGAGTGTATCCGTGGAACAAGAGACCCAGTACTTC
TRBV19	NA	NA	TRBJ1-5	CASSIVGSTYNQPQHF	TGTGCCAGTAGTATAGTCGGCAGCACCTACAATCAGCCCCAGCATTTT
TRBV15	NA	NA	TRBJ1-4	CATSPRRDNPGEKLFF	TGTGCCACCAGCCCCCGACGCGACAATCCCGGGGAAAAACTGTTTTTT
TRBV6-5	NA	NA	TRBJ2-2	CASISRGYTGELFF	TGTGCCAGCATCTCCCGAGGATACACCGGGGAGCTGTTTTTT
TRBV12-3/TRBV12-4	NA	NA	TRBJ2-5	CASSPTQETQYF	TGTGCCAGCAGCCCCACACAGGAGACCCAGTACTTC
TRBV5-4	TRBD1	NA	TRBJ2-2	CASAIQGAGELFF	TGTGCCAGCGCGATACAGGGGGCTGGGGAGCTGTTTTTT
TRBV19	NA	NA	TRBJ1-1	CASRQGSENTEAFF	TGTGCCAGTAGGCAGGGGTCAGAGAACACTGAAGCTTTCTTT
TRBV28	NA	NA	TRBJ1-3	CASSLTLTGNTIYF	TGTGCCAGCAGTTTAACCTTGACAGGAAACACCATATATTTT
TRBV24-1	TRBD1	NA	TRBJ2-1	CATSDHTGQGGDEQFF	TGTGCCACCAGTGATCACACGGGACAGGGTGGCGATGAGCAGTTCTTC
TRBV18	NA	NA	TRBJ2-2	CASSPRNTGELFF	TGTGCCAGCTCACCACGGAACACCGGGGAGCTGTTTTTT
TRBV5-1	NA	NA	TRBJ1-1	CASSTRIRDTEAFF	TGCGCCAGCAGCACTAGAATCCGGGACACTGAAGCTTTCTTT
TRBV6-5	NA	NA	TRBJ2-3	CASSYFRGRTDTQYF	TGTGCCAGCAGTTACTTCCGGGGGCGCACAGATACGCAGTATTTT
TRBV7-9	NA	NA	TRBJ1-4	CASSQGGSEKLFF	TGTGCCAGCAGCCAAGGGGGGAGTGAAAAACTGTTTTTT
TRBV27	NA	NA	TRBJ1-1	CASSLAWNTEAFF	TGTGCCAGCAGTTTAGCGTGGAACACTGAAGCTTTCTTT
TRBV4-1	NA	NA	TRBJ2-1	CASSSLSGVGYNEQFF	TGCGCCAGCAGCTCCTTGTCCGGGGTCGGCTACAATGAGCAGTTCTTC
TRBV30	TRBD1	NA	TRBJ1-5	CAWSTTGGHQPQHF	TGTGCCTGGAGTACGACAGGGGGCCATCAGCCCCAGCATTTT
TRBV6-5	NA	NA	TRBJ2-1	CASSWRDSEYNEQFF	TGTGCCAGCTCCTGGAGGGACAGTGAATACAATGAGCAGTTCTTC
TRBV5-6	NA	NA	TRBJ1-3	CASSLPTVTSGNTIYF	TGTGCCAGCAGCTTACCGACGGTTACCTCTGGAAACACCATATATTTT
TRBV9	NA	NA	TRBJ2-5	CASSVRGVPRETQYF	TGTGCCAGCAGCGTTCGGGGAGTACCAAGAGAGACCCAGTACTTC
TRBV7-9	NA	NA	TRBJ2-7	CASSLGGGAYEQYF	TGTGCCAGCAGCTTAGGAGGGGGAGCCTACGAGCAGTACTTC
TRBV3-1/TRBV3-2	TRBD2	NA	TRBJ2-1	CASSLAGVNEQFF	TGTGCCAGCAGCCTAGCGGGGGTCAATGAGCAGTTCTTC
TRBV28	NA	NA	TRBJ2-7	CASSLTGGPEEQYF	TGTGCCAGCAGTTTAACCGGGGGGCCGGAGGAGCAGTACTTC